This T cell receptor beta chain was captured by sequencing in a study of T cell responses to AZD1222 COVID-19 vaccine. Background on the study: Second-dose timings of about 4 or about 12 weeks were pooled.

For this clone: Its antigen is unknown.

Whole-study results and caveats: Following two doses of AZD1222, Spike-specific TCR breadth and depth rose. Repertoire sampling occurred only after the peak T cell response. The donor group comprised mostly white British people and more females; the analysis possibly underestimated clonal diversity.

TCRdb keeps only in-frame clones here, not all; method: immunoSEQ multiplex PCR. The repertoire consists of tens of thousands of clones, with around 90% occurring once and the leading ten covering over 5.5%. Trimming removed 4 bases from V and 8 bases from J; junction bases left unmatched: 4. This CDR3 region has 15 residues. Germline V gene data show CDR1 as SGHRS and CDR2 as YFSETQ. This chain uses TRBV5-1 with TRBJ1-6; 12 bases fit TRBD1. The sample here was peripheral blood, taken on day 0 of AZD1222 vaccination. This TCR was sampled from an adult in good health. CDR3 nucleotides: TGCGCCAGCAGCCCGGGACAGGGGGCTTATTCACCCCTCCACTTT. Protein: CASSPGQGAYSPLHF.